These 13 T cell receptor beta chains share one sample of origin, sequenced in a study of blood T cell repertoires in COVID-19. The table came from immunoSEQ multiplex PCR; TCRdb's copy has only in-frame clones and leaves some out. The sample lists under 400,000 clones, about 90% occurring once. The sample was peripheral blood. The receptors shown here come from a woman in her twenties or thirties with COVID-19, enrolled during active disease.

CDR3 bases: TGTGCCAGCAGCTTGAGGCAGGTCTATGGCTACACCTTC. Amino acid sequence: CASSLRQVYGYTF. The chain has TRBV5-8 and TRBJ1-2; unclear D gene. The CDR3 runs 13 residues. Germline CDR1 SGHTS, CDR2 YDEGEE. V was pared by 1 base and J by 4 bases, with 8 bases between. Drawing the rest from reference TRBV5-8 and TRBJ1-2, the complete variable domain is EAGVTQSPTHLIKTRGQQATLRCSPISGHTSVYWYQQALGLGLQFLLWYDEGEERNRGNFPPRFSGRQFPNYSSELNVNALELEDSALYLCASSLRQVYGYTFGSGTRLTVV.

This sequence joins TRBV2 and TRBJ1-6; D remains ambiguous. V gave up 6 bases and J gave up 12 bases, with 15 bases separating them. Germline V lookup: CDR1 SNHLY, CDR2 FYNNEI. This CDR3 contains 13 residues. As DNA, the CDR3 is TGTGCCAGCAGGGAGGAGGGCCCAGGACCCCTCCACTTT. Its translation: CASREEGPGPLHF.

The rearrangement joins TRBV28 to TRBJ1-5; D gene unclear. V shed 5 bases and J shed 0 bases, with 14 bases lying between them. Per germline, CDR1 MDHEN and CDR2 SYDVKM. This CDR3 is built from 16 residues. CDR3 DNA: TGTGCCAGCAGTAAGTTAATAGAAAATAGCAATCAGCCCCAGCATTTT. It codes for CASSKLIENSNQPQHF.

The CDR3 DNA reads TGTGCCAGCAGACCCTCAGGAAACTATGGCTACACCTTC. Amino acid sequence: CASRPSGNYGYTF. The rearrangement links TRBV6-5 to TRBJ1-2; D gene uncertain. V lost 6 bases and J lost 2, with 10 bases in between. The germline CDR1 and CDR2 sequences are MNHEY and SVGAGI. The CDR3 covers 13 residues.

V usage is TRBV9 and J usage is TRBJ2-7; maybe TRBD2 (7 bases). Germline V gene data show CDR1 as SGDLS and CDR2 as YYNGEE. Trimming shortened V by 0 bases and J by 7 bases, and 23 bases separated the two germline ends. The CDR3 loop spans 17 amino acids. The CDR3 bases are TGTGCCAGCAGCGTAGGAGGAGCGGGATTCCTAGGGGGGGAGCAGTACTTC. Its translation: CASSVGGAGFLGGEQYF.

This clone was seen a single time. The gene calls are TRBV6-5 and TRBJ2-1; possible D gene TRBD1, 6 bases. Germline CDR1 and CDR2: MNHEY and SVGAGI. Trimming removed 10 bases at V and 5 bases at J, with 15 bases between. The CDR3 length is 13 residues. This chain's CDR3 is CATLWGRDNEQFF. CDR3 in DNA: TGTGCCACTCTATGGGGGCGGGACAATGAGCAGTTCTTC.

J is TRBJ1-6 and V is TRBV25-1; maybe TRBD1 (5 bases). The CDR3 loop spans 14 amino acids. Trimming left V 6 bases short and J 5 bases short, with 11 bases between. Germline CDR1 is MGHDK and CDR2 is SYGVNS. The CDR3 here is CASRLSTDNSPLHF. CDR3 sequence (DNA): TGTGCCAGCAGGCTTTCGACAGATAATTCACCCCTCCACTTT.

The chain is built from TRBV29-1 and TRBJ1-1; D remains unclear. Trimming left V 4 bases short and J 0 bases short, with 9 bases between. This CDR3 spans 13 amino acids. Germline CDR1 and CDR2: SQVTM and ANQGSEA. Written as DNA, the CDR3 is TGCAGCGTTGCCGGTAAAATGAACACTGAAGCTTTCTTT. This translates into CSVAGKMNTEAFF.

J is TRBJ2-7 and V is TRBV11-3; D is possibly TRBD1 (6 bases). Per germline, CDR1 SGHNT and CDR2 YENEEA. V was pared by 1 base and J by 2 bases, with 12 bases between. The CDR3 runs 15 residues. Written as DNA, the CDR3 is TGTGCCAGCAGCTTAGGGGGGCCAGGGGCCTACGAGCAGTACTTC. It specifies CASSLGGPGAYEQYF.

The V gene is TRBV7-3, the J gene TRBJ1-1; D is uncertain. With 5 bases removed from V and 1 base from J, the gap between germline ends came to 8 bases. CDR1 and CDR2 (germline): SGHTA, FQGTGA. The length of the CDR3 is 13 residues. The CDR3 protein is CASSSSRNTEAFF. The CDR3 nucleotides read TGTGCCAGCAGCAGCTCAAGGAACACTGAAGCTTTCTTT.

This sequence joins TRBV3-1 (or the pseudogene TRBV3-2) and TRBJ1-1; D might be TRBD1 (6 bases). Germline V gene data show CDR1 as LGHDT and CDR2 as YNNKEL (reference sequence). V lost 4 bases to trimming and J lost 1 base, with 10 bases between them. This CDR3 comprises 14 residues. The CDR3 nucleotides read TGTGCCAGCAGCCTAAAGACAGGGAACACTGAAGCTTTCTTT. Amino acid sequence: CASSLKTGNTEAFF.

This clone was recorded only once. The rearrangement joins TRBV2 to TRBJ2-6, with D uncertain. The CDR3 runs to 15 residues. The germline V gene has CDR1 SNHLY and CDR2 FYNNEI. The ends were cut back, 8 bases at V and 0 bases at J, with 11 bases in the middle. The CDR3 reads CASVIRSSGANVLTF. The CDR3 region has the DNA TGTGCCAGCGTCATTAGAAGCTCTGGGGCCAACGTCCTGACTTTC.

The table lists this clone with a count of one. The V gene is TRBV29-1, the J gene TRBJ2-7; D is possibly TRBD2 (6 bases). The CDR3 is 14 residues long. Trimming stripped 4 bases from V and 6 bases from J, with 19 bases between. Germline CDR1 reads SQVTM; CDR2 reads ANQGSEA. CDR3 residues: CSVVARRTGAEQYF. CDR3 DNA sequence: TGCAGCGTTGTCGCACGGCGAACGGGAGCCGAGCAGTACTTC.